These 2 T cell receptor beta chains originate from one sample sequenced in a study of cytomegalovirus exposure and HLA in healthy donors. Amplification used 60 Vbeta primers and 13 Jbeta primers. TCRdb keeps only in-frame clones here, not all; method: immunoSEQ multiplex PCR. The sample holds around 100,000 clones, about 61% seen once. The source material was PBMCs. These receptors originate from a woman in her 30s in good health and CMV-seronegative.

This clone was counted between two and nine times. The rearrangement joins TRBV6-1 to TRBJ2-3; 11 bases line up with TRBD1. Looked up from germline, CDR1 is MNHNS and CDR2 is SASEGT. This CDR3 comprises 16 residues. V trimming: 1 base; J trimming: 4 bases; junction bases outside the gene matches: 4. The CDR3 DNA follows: TGTGCCAGCAGTGAAGGGGGGACAGGGGGTCCAGATACGCAGTATTTT. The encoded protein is CASSEGGTGGPDTQYF.

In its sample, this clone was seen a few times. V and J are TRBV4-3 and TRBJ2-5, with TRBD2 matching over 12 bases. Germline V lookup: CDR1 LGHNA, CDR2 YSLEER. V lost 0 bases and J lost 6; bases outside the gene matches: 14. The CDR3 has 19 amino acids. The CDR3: CASSQDWAASGRGAKTQYF. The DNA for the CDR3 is TGCGCCAGCAGCCAAGATTGGGCCGCTAGCGGGAGGGGGGCGAAGACCCAGTACTTC.